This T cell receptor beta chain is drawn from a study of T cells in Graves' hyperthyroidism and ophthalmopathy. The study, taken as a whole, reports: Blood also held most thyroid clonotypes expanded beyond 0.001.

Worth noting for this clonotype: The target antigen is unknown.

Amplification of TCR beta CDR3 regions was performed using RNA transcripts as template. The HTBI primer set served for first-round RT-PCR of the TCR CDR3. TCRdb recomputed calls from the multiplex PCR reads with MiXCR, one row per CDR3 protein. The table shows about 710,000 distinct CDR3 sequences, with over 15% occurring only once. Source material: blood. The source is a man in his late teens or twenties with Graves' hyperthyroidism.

CDR3 in DNA: TGTGCCAGCAGTTTTGGGGCGCGGGAGCAGCCCCAGCATTTT. Protein sequence: CASSFGAREQPQHF. This rearrangement joins TRBV28 to TRBJ1-5, with D maybe TRBD1 (5 bases). CDR3 length equals 14 residues. V lost 3 bases to trimming and J lost 7 bases, with 13 bases between them. Germline CDR1 is MDHEN and CDR2 is SYDVKM.